This T cell receptor beta chain comes out of a study of CD4+ T cells in melanoma. Data came from immunoSEQ multiplex PCR; TCRdb stores just in-frame clones and leaves some out. Of some 10,000 clones listed, 60% to 80% are singletons. The V end lost 5 bases, the J end lost 7 bases, and 12 bases lay between the germline ends. This CDR3 contains 14 residues. Germline V gene sequence: CDR1 SEHNR, CDR2 FQNEAQ (reference sequence). Study observations and caveats: In melanoma, neoantigen-specific CD4+ T cells reportedly differed in differentiation state. CD8+ T cell, macrophage and B cell function reportedly correlated with neoantigen-specific CD4+ T cells.

In its sample, this clone was seen once. The antigen is unknown. The sample comprised peripheral blood. The sequence was obtained from a human donor with melanoma. This chain uses TRBV7-9 with TRBJ1-6; a possible D gene is TRBD1 (5 bases). CDR3 in DNA: TGTGCCAGCAGCCTCGAAGCAGGGAATTCACCCCTCCACTTT. Its translation is CASSLEAGNSPLHF.